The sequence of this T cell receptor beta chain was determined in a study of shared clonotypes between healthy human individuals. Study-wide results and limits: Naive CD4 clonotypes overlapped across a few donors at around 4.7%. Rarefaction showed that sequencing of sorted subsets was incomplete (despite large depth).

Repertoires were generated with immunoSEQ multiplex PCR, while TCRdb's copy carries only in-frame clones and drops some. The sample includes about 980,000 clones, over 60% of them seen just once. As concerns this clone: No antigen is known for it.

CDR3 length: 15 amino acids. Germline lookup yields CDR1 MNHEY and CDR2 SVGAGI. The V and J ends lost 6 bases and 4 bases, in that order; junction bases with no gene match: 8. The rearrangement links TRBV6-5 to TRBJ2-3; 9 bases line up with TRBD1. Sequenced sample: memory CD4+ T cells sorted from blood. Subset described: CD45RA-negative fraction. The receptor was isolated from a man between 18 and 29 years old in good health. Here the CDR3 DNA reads TGTGCCAGCAGGGGGACAGGGAAAAGGGCAGATACGCAGTATTTT. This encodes CASRGTGKRADTQYF.